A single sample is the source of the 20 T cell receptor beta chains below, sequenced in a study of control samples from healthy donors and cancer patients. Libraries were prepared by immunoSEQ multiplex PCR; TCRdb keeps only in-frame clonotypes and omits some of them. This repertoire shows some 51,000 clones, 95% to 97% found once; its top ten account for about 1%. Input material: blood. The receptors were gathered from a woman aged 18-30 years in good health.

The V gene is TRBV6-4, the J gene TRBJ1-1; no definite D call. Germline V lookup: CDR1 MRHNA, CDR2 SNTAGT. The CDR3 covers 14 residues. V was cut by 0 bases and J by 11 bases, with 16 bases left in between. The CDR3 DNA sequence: TGTGCCAGCAGTGACTCGGTCGACGGCGGCCTGGCTTTCTTT. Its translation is CASSDSVDGGLAFF.

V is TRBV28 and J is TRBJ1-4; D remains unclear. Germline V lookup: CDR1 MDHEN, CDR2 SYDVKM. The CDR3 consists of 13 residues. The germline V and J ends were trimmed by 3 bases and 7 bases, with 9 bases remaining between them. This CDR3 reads CASSFFMSEKLFF. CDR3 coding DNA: TGTGCCAGCAGTTTTTTCATGAGTGAAAAACTGTTTTTT. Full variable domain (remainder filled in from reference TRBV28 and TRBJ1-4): DVKVTQSSRYLVKRTGEKVFLECVQDMDHENMFWYRQDPGLGLRLIYFSYDVKMKEKGDIPEGYSVSREKKERFSLILESASTNQTSMYLCASSFFMSEKLFFGSGTQLSVL.

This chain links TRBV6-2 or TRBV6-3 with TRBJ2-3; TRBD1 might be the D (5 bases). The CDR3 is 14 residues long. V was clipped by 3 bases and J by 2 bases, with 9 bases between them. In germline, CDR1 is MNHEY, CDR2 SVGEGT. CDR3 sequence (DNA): TGTGCCAGCAGTTATAAGGGGAACACAGATACGCAGTATTTT. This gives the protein CASSYKGNTDTQYF.

The CDR3 protein is CAWNWGAYNEQFF. DNA for the CDR3: TGTGCCTGGAATTGGGGAGCCTACAATGAGCAGTTCTTC. This sequence joins TRBV30 and TRBJ2-1, with D possibly matching TRBD2 (5 bases). Germline V CDR1 and CDR2: GTSNPN, SVGIG (reference sequence). V was cut by 4 bases and J by 2 bases, with 9 bases left in between. The CDR3 is 13 residues long.

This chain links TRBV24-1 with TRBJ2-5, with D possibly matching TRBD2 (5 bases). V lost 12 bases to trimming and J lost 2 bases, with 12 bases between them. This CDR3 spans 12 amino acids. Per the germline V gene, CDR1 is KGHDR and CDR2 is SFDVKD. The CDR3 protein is CAYEGNQETQYF. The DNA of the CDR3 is TGTGCCTACGAGGGAAATCAAGAGACCCAGTACTTC.

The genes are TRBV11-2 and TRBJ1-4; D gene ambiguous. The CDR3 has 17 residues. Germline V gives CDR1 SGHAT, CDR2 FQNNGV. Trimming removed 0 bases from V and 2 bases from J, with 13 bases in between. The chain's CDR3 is CASSLDVGSATNEKLFF. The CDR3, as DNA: TGTGCCAGCAGCTTAGATGTCGGAAGCGCTACTAATGAAAAACTGTTTTTT.

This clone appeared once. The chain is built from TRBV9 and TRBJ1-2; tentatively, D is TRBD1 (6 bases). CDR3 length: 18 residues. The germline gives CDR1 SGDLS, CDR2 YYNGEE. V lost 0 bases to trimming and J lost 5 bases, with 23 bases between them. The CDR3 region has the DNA TGTGCCAGCAGCGTAGCTACGGGACACAGCCTCGGGGGTTATGGCTACACCTTC. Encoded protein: CASSVATGHSLGGYGYTF.

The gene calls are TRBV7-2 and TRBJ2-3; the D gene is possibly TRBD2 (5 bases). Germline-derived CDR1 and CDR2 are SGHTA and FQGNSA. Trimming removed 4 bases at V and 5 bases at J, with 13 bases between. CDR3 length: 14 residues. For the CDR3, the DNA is TGTGCCAGCAGCTCATGGGCGGGCAAAGATACGCAGTATTTT. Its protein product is CASSSWAGKDTQYF.

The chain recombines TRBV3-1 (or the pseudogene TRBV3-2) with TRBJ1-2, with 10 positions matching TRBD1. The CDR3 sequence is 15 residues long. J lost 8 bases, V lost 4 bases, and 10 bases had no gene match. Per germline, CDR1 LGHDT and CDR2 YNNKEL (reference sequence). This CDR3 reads CASSPDRDRGEGYTF. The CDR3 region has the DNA TGTGCCAGCAGCCCGGACCGGGACAGGGGAGAAGGCTACACCTTC.

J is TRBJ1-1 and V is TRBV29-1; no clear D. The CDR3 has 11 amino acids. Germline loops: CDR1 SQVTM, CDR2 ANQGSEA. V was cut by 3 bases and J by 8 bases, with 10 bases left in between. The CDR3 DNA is TGCAGCGTTGAGAGGACGAAAGAAGCTTTCTTT. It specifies CSVERTKEAFF.

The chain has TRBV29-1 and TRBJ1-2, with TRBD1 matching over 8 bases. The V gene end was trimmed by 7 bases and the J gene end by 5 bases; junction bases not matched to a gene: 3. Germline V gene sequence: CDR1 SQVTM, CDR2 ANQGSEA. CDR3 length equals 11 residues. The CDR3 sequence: CSADRGYGYTF. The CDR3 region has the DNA TGCAGCGCAGACAGGGGATATGGCTACACCTTC. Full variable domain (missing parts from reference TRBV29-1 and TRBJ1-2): SAVISQKPSRDICQRGTSLTIQCQVDSQVTMMFWYRQQPGQSLTLIATANQGSEATYESGFVIDKFPISRPNLTFSTLTVSNMSPEDSSIYLCSADRGYGYTFGSGTRLTVV.

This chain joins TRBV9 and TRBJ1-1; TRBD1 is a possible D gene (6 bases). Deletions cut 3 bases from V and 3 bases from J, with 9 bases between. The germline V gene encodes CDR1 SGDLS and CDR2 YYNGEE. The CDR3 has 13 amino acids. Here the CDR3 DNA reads TGTGCCAGCAGCGCCGGGGGGCACACTGAAGCTTTCTTT. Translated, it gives CASSAGGHTEAFF.

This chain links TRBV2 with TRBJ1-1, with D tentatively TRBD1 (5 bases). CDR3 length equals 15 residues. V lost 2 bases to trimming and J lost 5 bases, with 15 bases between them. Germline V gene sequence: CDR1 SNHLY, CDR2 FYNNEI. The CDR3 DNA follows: TGTGCCAGCAGTGAAAAAGGCAGGGCGCGGACTGAAGCTTTCTTT. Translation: CASSEKGRARTEAFF.

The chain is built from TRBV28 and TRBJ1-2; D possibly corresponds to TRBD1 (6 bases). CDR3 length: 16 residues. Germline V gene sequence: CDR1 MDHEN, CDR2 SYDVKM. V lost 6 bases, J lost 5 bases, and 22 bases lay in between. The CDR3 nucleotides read TGTGCCAGCAGGTCACCTCAACAGGGCGCCAATTATGGCTACACCTTC. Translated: CASRSPQQGANYGYTF.

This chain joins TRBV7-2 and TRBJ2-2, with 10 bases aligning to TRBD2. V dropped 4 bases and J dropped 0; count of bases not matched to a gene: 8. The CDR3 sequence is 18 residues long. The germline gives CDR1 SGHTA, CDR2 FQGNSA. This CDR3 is CASSSLAGGASNTGELFF. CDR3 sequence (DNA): TGTGCCAGCAGCTCCTTAGCGGGGGGTGCCTCGAACACCGGGGAGCTGTTTTTT. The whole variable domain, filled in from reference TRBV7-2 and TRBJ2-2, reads GAGVSQSPSNKVTEKGKDVELRCDPISGHTALYWYRQSLGQGLEFLIYFQGNSAPDKSGLPSDRFSAERTGGSVSTLTIQRTQQEDSAVYLCASSSLAGGASNTGELFFGEGSRLTVL.

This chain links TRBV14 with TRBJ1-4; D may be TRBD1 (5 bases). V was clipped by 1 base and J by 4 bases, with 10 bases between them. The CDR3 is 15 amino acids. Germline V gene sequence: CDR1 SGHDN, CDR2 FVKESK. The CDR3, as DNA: TGTGCCAGCAGCCAAGTGAACAGGAATAATGAAAAACTGTTTTTT. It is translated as CASSQVNRNNEKLFF.

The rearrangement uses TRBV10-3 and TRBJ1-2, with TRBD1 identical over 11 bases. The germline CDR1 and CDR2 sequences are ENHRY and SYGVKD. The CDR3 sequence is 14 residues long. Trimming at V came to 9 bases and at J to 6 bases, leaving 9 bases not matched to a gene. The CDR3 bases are TGTGCCATTGGATCGGGACAGGGGGGGAATGGCTACACCTTC. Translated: CAIGSGQGGNGYTF.

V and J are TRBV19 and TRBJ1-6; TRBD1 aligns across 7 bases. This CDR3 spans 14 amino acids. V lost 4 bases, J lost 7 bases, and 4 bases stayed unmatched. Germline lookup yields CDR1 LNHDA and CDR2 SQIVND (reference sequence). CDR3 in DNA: TGTGCCAGTAGTACCTGGGACAGAAATTCACCCCTCCACTTT. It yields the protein CASSTWDRNSPLHF. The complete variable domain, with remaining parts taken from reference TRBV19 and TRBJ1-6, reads DGGITQSPKYLFRKEGQNVTLSCEQNLNHDAMYWYRQDPGQGLRLIYYSQIVNDFQKGDIAEGYSVSREKKESFPLTVTSAQKNPTAFYLCASSTWDRNSPLHFGNGTRLTVT.

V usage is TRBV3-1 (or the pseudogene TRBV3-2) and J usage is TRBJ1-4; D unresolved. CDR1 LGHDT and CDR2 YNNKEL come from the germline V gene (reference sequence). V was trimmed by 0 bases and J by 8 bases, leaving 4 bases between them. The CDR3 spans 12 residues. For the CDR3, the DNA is TGTGCCAGCAGCCAAGAGGGAGAAAAACTGTTTTTT. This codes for CASSQEGEKLFF.

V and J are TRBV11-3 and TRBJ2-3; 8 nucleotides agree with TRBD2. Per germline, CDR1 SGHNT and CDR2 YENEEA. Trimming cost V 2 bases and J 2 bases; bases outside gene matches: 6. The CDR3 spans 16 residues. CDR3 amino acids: CASSLLAGGSTDTQYF. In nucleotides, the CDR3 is TGTGCCAGCAGCTTATTGGCGGGGGGATCCACAGATACGCAGTATTTT.